This entry describes one T cell receptor (beta chain). This clonotype was detected many times. This receptor's antigen is unknown. Base qualities are missing; no much larger clone stands one base away. The CDR3 has 17 amino acids, counting the end cysteine and phenylalanine. Only the CDR3 region is kept as DNA, spanning 51 bases read in frame from base 1. The junction shows trimming of 4 bases on V and 5 bases on J, and the gene matches do not reach 15 bases of it. The germline V gene specifies MDHEN as CDR1 and SYDVKM as CDR2. The data originate from a study of T cells in Graves' hyperthyroidism and ophthalmopathy (dated by TCRdb to about 2019). Background for the entire study: Peripheral blood was sampled at the time of initial diagnosis, prior to any treatment. Prospective prediction of ophthalmopathy was tested in an independent validation cohort consisting of roughly 19 hyperthyroidism patients and approximately 16 patients who later progressed to ophthalmopathy. The paper reports TCR Vbeta CDR3 sequencing of over 120 peripheral blood samples: under 45 ophthalmopathy, under 85 hyperthyroidism and around 17 progressor patients. In more than five Graves' hyperthyroidism patients, the study also compared T-cell repertoires from thyroid tissue with T-cell repertoires from blood. The roughly 100 discovery patients were divided at random into training and test sets in a 7:3 ratio. To identify TCR V-J signatures that set the groups apart, the researchers used a discovery cohort of about a hundred patients, made up of under 45 with Graves' ophthalmopathy and some 55 with stable Graves' hyperthyroidism. Following sampling, methimazole starting at 30 mg daily was given to hyperthyroidism patients, and high-dose intravenous methylprednisolone was given to ophthalmopathy patients. What the authors observed across the whole study: In validation, the model predicted progression to ophthalmopathy a median of around six months before onset, with over 55% sensitivity and about 72% specificity. Blood samples also contained most of the expanded thyroid clonotypes (frequency above 0.001), which suggests that blood repertoires may reflect thyroid immune responses. A 13 V-J signature model separated ophthalmopathy from stable hyperthyroidism, with nearly 90% sensitivity and about 81% specificity in cross-validation and 80%/75% in testing. Sample size was not statistically predetermined, and investigators were not blinded to group allocation.

Stable Graves' hyperthyroidism was defined as the absence of progression to ophthalmopathy over 18 months of follow-up. Hyperthyroidism patients were newly diagnosed, had a disease duration of under 2 months, and were aged 18 to 65 years. Patients with uncontrolled infections, other autoimmune diseases, pregnancy or lactation were excluded. Diagnoses relied on clinical symptoms, serum thyroxine and TRAb, thyroid ultrasound and orbital computed tomography. PBMCs were separated from about 10 ml of fresh peripheral blood using Ficoll-Paque density gradient centrifugation. Trizol reagent was used to extract total RNA, and RNA quality was then checked on an Agilent 2100 Bioanalyzer. Amplification of TCR beta CDR3 regions was carried out from RNA transcripts. The TCR CDR3 was subjected to a first round of RT-PCR using the HTBI primer set and the Qiagen OneStep RT-PCR kit. Libraries were constructed in a second round of multiplex PCR, after which size selection and purification were carried out. Sequencing of the libraries was done on an Illumina HiSeq2000 using paired-end 100 bp reads. As for the authors' bioinformatics: SOAPnuke was used to process the raw data, throwing out any read that contained adapters or uncalled bases, had a mean Phred below 15, or lacked an exact constant-primer or identifier match. High-quality paired reads were merged with COPE v1.2.5, and unique nucleotide sequences were defined as clonotypes. MiTCR v1.1 was used to align clonotypes to the IMGT TRBV, TRBD and TRBJ reference segments. Analysis was restricted to V-J combinations with a frequency above 0.0001, which covered roughly 99% of repertoires. A TCS score was defined as the ratio between F50 (clonal expansion) and ExV (chaos), using BLOSUM62-based TCRdist between CDR3 peptides within each V-J. Welch's t-statistics and random forest reduced 514 V-J features to 10 to 15, which were used in a naive Bayes classifier (R e1071). TCRdb trimmed public reads at Q25 via fastp, called clones via MiXCR and kept in-frame beta chains. Identical CDR3 protein sequences are pooled into one entry, listed with their most common genes and DNA. What appears here as the V and J calls and clone size reflects TCRdb's work, not the paper's. Within this sample are approximately 710,000 distinct CDR3 sequences, with around 16% of them counted one time only. In total, the top ten clones hold around 15% of the sample.

This TCR was recovered from a man aged 45-65 years with Graves' hyperthyroidism. The source material was blood. The chain uses TRBV28 and TRBJ2-5; the junction holds 8 bases that match TRBD1. Here is the DNA: TGTGCCAGCAGTTCCTACAAAACCCCAGGGGGCGTGGAGACCCAGTACTTC. It translates as CASSSYKTPGGVETQYF.